This record covers a single T cell receptor (beta chain). This clone came up once. No antigen is known for it. One base away there is no much larger clone; base qualities are not given. Approximately 2 micrograms of genomic DNA were extracted from cryopreserved PBMCs for TCR beta library preparation. Longitudinal blood samples from CLL patients on ibrutinib monotherapy were analyzed using high-throughput TCR beta sequencing. The patients took part in an open-label, single-center phase 2 trial of ibrutinib monotherapy. CDR1 and CDR2, looked up from the germline V gene, are SGHDN and FVKESK. V and J lose 0 bases and 9 bases, and a span of 11 bases separates them. Reading from cysteine to phenylalanine, the CDR3 counts 14 amino acids. The retained sequence is limited to the CDR3, 42 bases, with the frame set at the first base. The source of the sample is a study of cytotoxic CD8 clonotypes in ibrutinib-treated CLL listed by TCRdb under 2021. As for the study more broadly: The cohort was composed of 11 relapsed/refractory and roughly 14 treatment-naive patients; IGHV unmutated status was identified in roughly 17 patients. Response samples were obtained after a median of approximately eleven months of treatment, with a range of about 6 to 40 months. Responses were partial in around 25 patients and complete in 2; after median about 68 months follow-up, about 14 stayed in remission and approximately 12 progressed. On average, each sample yielded 255,043 productive templates and tens of thousands of productive rearrangements. Of the approximately 86 people in the trial, some 28 had longitudinal samples available. Cryopreserved peripheral blood mononuclear cells were obtained before treatment, at response, and at either sustained remission or disease progression.

A MiSeq instrument was used for deep resolution sequencing, which targeted depths ranging from 1 in 1 million up to 1 in 200,000 T cells, with coverage averaging 10x for each clonotype. The immunoSEQ hsTCRB Kit was used to generate the TCR beta libraries. Per the original workflow: ImmunoSEQ Data Assistant and ImmunoSEQ Analyzer were used for data analysis, and V, D and J genes were assigned according to IMGT definitions. Clonality, with values ranging from 0 to 1, was calculated as one minus the normalized Shannon entropy of productive rearrangement frequencies. Only overrepresented clonotypes making up at least 0.05% of each patient's repertoire were included in the public clonotype analysis. Roughly 13 age-matched healthy donor repertoires from immuneACCESS served as clonality controls. Sourced from immuneACCESS, this table was stored by TCRdb with only in-frame sequences that have V and J called. A share of the clones is absent; for the studies checked, an unresolved V gene accounts for under half, and the remainder has no known explanation. D and trimming were read from the DNA, whereas the V and J calls and clone size are those reported in that table. The sample records some 290,000 clones, about 80% of which are singletons. Over 5% of the sample belongs to the ten largest clones.

The investigation overall reported the following: Clonality increased at ibrutinib response, stayed stable in sustained remission, and fell back toward baseline at progression. Baseline clonality was found to be higher than that of age-matched healthy donors and was strongly correlated with circulating CD8+ T-cell counts. Sampling times were not matched between sustained-remission and progressing patients, and lymph node repertoires were not studied. Public clonotypes were rare and either shrank or stayed stable during treatment, and the rise in clonality at ibrutinib response reflected expansion of private clonotypes.

Material: PBMCs, obtained before ibrutinib treatment. The chain is encoded by TRBV14 joined to TRBJ1-4; the D gene is possibly TRBD1, with 5 bases matching. The clonotype was recovered from a human donor with chronic lymphocytic leukemia. The CDR3 corresponds to CASSQEAGNKKLFF. Here is the DNA: TGTGCCAGCAGCCAAGAGGCAGGGAACAAAAAACTGTTTTTT.